This T cell receptor (beta chain) is from a study of shared clonotypes between healthy human individuals. About the study: Per donor, CD8 memory used one plate, CD8 naive used two, CD4 memory used three and CD4 naive used three. Study results and caveats: Memory subsets had estimated richness that was generally smaller than that of naive subsets. Naive CD4 clonotype sharing across several donors was about 5%. All-four-donor shared clonotypes had higher generation probabilities than non-shared clonotypes did.

Trimming removed 7 bases at V and 2 bases at J, with 11 bases between. Germline CDR1 MNHEY, CDR2 SVGAGI. The CDR3 extends over 13 amino acids. For this clone: Its antigen is currently unknown. Other DNA sequences in the same sample also yield this CDR3.

Naive CD8 cells comprised CD45RO-negative, CCR7-positively selected cells, excluding terminally differentiated effector memory CD45RA+ cells. The protocol was immunoSEQ multiplex PCR, while the TCRdb copy is restricted to in-frame clones and leaves out a portion. The repertoire holds over 2 million clones, with about 94% as singletons. Sample: naive CD8+ T cells sorted from blood. The receptor was derived from a man aged 18-30 years in good health. The chain couples TRBV6-5 to TRBJ2-5; D ambiguous. DNA of the CDR3: TGTGCCAGCAATACTGGAGATCAAGAGACCCAGTACTTC. This gives the protein CASNTGDQETQYF.